The clone carrying this TCR beta chain has more than one count but fewer than ten. V lost 5 bases, J lost 5 bases, and 16 bases lay in between. This CDR3 has 15 amino acids. CDR1 is SGHTA, CDR2 FQGTGA, per germline. The data were taken from a study of T-cell reconstitution after alpha-beta-depleted transplantation in children. The library targeted TCRbeta and was prepared with unique molecular identifiers. MiXCR was run by TCRdb on the PCR reads, yielding one entry per CDR3 protein. The sample holds about 540,000 distinct CDR3 sequences, around 17% seen once. This receptor was taken from a human donor who donated a stem cell graft to a child with acute lymphoblastic leukemia. This specimen consisted of PBMCs from the stem cell graft donor, obtained from the stem cell graft. The V call is TRBV7-3, the J call TRBJ2-1; D is unclear. The DNA of the CDR3 is TGTGCCAGCAGCACGTTTGTCCCCAGCCACAATGAGCAGTTCTTC. Its translation: CASSTFVPSHNEQFF.